Detailed here is one TCR beta chain. Its antigen is not known. V was shortened by 4 bases and J by 3 bases, with 15 bases between the two germline ends. The germline CDR1 and CDR2 sequences are SEHNR and FQNEAQ (reference sequence). There are 16 residues in the CDR3. The data were produced by immunoSEQ multiplex PCR, yet TCRdb's version contains in-frame clones alone and is incomplete. The repertoire holds almost 100,000 clones, with around nine tenths as singletons. The entry originates in a study of PD-1 blockade in classical Hodgkin lymphoma. Overall study results and limits: Whereas CD4+ TCR diversity had risen significantly by C4D1, CD8+ TCR diversity had not. Repertoire differences lack defined causes, possibly disease activity or prior therapy.

Each and every patient relapsed after autologous stem cell transplantation, and patients got differing brentuximab vedotin exposure. Complete response, partial response or progressive disease was each patient's best response. The J gene is TRBJ2-2, the V gene TRBV7-9; no definite D call. The TCR was taken from a human donor with classical Hodgkin lymphoma. Material: peripheral blood mononuclear cells (PBMCs), obtained at baseline. DNA of the CDR3: TGTGCCAGCAGCTCCGGGTGGGCTGCGGACACCGGGGAGCTGTTTTTT. Translation: CASSSGWAADTGELFF.